This T cell receptor (beta chain) was captured in a study of T-cell reconstitution after alpha-beta-depleted transplantation in children. The CDR3 spans 16 residues. V was shortened by 6 bases and J by 3 bases, with 20 bases between the two germline ends. Unique molecular identifiers tagged the TCRbeta library. TCRdb redid the calling of the PCR reads with MiXCR, one entry per CDR3 protein. The data hold approximately 190,000 distinct CDR3 sequences, with approximately 6.8% observed a single time. This TCR was recovered from a girl in the first two years of life with combined immunodeficiency, due to receive a stem cell transplant. The sample here was PBMCs, taken before TCRalphabeta/CD19-depleted stem cell transplant. The chain uses TRBV12-3 or TRBV12-4 and TRBJ2-5; no clear D. As DNA, the CDR3 is TGTGCCAGCAGCCCCTGGCGGCGCGACACAAAAGAGACCCAGTACTTC. It yields the protein CASSPWRRDTKETQYF.